The present TCR beta chain was sequenced within a study of early T cells in non-severe SARS-CoV-2 infection. Across the study: The chains were unpaired, and the sequenced material was bulk RNA from unsorted whole blood.

Germline CDR1 SGDLS, CDR2 YYNGEE. The CDR3 loop spans 14 amino acids. The ends were cut back, 0 bases at V and 10 bases at J, with 11 bases in the middle. In this sample, this clonotype turned up many times. Antigen specificity is unknown. Findings and caveats of the study: VDJdb matching favored anti-spike CD8 responses, missing private and CD4 specificities.

Individual cDNA molecules received unique molecular identifiers during library preparation. Via MiXCR, TCRdb re-called the 5' RACE reads, giving one row per CDR3 protein. The sample records 20,000 to 25,000 distinct CDR3 sequences, 3.5% to 4.5% being singletons. Sample: whole blood. The chain joins TRBV9 to TRBJ1-6; D ambiguous. This clonotype was sampled from an adult who was a healthcare worker with PCR-confirmed SARS-CoV-2 infection or an uninfected control (not recorded which). The CDR3 reads CASSVEAVRSPLHF. The CDR3 coding sequence is TGTGCCAGCAGCGTAGAGGCGGTTCGATCACCCCTCCACTTT. Looking up the rest from reference TRBV9 and TRBJ1-6 gives the full variable domain: DSGVTQTPKHLITATGQRVTLRCSPRSGDLSVYWYQQSLDQGLQFLIQYYNGEERAKGNILERFSAQQFPDLHSELNLSSLELGDSALYFCASSVEAVRSPLHFGNGTRLTVT.